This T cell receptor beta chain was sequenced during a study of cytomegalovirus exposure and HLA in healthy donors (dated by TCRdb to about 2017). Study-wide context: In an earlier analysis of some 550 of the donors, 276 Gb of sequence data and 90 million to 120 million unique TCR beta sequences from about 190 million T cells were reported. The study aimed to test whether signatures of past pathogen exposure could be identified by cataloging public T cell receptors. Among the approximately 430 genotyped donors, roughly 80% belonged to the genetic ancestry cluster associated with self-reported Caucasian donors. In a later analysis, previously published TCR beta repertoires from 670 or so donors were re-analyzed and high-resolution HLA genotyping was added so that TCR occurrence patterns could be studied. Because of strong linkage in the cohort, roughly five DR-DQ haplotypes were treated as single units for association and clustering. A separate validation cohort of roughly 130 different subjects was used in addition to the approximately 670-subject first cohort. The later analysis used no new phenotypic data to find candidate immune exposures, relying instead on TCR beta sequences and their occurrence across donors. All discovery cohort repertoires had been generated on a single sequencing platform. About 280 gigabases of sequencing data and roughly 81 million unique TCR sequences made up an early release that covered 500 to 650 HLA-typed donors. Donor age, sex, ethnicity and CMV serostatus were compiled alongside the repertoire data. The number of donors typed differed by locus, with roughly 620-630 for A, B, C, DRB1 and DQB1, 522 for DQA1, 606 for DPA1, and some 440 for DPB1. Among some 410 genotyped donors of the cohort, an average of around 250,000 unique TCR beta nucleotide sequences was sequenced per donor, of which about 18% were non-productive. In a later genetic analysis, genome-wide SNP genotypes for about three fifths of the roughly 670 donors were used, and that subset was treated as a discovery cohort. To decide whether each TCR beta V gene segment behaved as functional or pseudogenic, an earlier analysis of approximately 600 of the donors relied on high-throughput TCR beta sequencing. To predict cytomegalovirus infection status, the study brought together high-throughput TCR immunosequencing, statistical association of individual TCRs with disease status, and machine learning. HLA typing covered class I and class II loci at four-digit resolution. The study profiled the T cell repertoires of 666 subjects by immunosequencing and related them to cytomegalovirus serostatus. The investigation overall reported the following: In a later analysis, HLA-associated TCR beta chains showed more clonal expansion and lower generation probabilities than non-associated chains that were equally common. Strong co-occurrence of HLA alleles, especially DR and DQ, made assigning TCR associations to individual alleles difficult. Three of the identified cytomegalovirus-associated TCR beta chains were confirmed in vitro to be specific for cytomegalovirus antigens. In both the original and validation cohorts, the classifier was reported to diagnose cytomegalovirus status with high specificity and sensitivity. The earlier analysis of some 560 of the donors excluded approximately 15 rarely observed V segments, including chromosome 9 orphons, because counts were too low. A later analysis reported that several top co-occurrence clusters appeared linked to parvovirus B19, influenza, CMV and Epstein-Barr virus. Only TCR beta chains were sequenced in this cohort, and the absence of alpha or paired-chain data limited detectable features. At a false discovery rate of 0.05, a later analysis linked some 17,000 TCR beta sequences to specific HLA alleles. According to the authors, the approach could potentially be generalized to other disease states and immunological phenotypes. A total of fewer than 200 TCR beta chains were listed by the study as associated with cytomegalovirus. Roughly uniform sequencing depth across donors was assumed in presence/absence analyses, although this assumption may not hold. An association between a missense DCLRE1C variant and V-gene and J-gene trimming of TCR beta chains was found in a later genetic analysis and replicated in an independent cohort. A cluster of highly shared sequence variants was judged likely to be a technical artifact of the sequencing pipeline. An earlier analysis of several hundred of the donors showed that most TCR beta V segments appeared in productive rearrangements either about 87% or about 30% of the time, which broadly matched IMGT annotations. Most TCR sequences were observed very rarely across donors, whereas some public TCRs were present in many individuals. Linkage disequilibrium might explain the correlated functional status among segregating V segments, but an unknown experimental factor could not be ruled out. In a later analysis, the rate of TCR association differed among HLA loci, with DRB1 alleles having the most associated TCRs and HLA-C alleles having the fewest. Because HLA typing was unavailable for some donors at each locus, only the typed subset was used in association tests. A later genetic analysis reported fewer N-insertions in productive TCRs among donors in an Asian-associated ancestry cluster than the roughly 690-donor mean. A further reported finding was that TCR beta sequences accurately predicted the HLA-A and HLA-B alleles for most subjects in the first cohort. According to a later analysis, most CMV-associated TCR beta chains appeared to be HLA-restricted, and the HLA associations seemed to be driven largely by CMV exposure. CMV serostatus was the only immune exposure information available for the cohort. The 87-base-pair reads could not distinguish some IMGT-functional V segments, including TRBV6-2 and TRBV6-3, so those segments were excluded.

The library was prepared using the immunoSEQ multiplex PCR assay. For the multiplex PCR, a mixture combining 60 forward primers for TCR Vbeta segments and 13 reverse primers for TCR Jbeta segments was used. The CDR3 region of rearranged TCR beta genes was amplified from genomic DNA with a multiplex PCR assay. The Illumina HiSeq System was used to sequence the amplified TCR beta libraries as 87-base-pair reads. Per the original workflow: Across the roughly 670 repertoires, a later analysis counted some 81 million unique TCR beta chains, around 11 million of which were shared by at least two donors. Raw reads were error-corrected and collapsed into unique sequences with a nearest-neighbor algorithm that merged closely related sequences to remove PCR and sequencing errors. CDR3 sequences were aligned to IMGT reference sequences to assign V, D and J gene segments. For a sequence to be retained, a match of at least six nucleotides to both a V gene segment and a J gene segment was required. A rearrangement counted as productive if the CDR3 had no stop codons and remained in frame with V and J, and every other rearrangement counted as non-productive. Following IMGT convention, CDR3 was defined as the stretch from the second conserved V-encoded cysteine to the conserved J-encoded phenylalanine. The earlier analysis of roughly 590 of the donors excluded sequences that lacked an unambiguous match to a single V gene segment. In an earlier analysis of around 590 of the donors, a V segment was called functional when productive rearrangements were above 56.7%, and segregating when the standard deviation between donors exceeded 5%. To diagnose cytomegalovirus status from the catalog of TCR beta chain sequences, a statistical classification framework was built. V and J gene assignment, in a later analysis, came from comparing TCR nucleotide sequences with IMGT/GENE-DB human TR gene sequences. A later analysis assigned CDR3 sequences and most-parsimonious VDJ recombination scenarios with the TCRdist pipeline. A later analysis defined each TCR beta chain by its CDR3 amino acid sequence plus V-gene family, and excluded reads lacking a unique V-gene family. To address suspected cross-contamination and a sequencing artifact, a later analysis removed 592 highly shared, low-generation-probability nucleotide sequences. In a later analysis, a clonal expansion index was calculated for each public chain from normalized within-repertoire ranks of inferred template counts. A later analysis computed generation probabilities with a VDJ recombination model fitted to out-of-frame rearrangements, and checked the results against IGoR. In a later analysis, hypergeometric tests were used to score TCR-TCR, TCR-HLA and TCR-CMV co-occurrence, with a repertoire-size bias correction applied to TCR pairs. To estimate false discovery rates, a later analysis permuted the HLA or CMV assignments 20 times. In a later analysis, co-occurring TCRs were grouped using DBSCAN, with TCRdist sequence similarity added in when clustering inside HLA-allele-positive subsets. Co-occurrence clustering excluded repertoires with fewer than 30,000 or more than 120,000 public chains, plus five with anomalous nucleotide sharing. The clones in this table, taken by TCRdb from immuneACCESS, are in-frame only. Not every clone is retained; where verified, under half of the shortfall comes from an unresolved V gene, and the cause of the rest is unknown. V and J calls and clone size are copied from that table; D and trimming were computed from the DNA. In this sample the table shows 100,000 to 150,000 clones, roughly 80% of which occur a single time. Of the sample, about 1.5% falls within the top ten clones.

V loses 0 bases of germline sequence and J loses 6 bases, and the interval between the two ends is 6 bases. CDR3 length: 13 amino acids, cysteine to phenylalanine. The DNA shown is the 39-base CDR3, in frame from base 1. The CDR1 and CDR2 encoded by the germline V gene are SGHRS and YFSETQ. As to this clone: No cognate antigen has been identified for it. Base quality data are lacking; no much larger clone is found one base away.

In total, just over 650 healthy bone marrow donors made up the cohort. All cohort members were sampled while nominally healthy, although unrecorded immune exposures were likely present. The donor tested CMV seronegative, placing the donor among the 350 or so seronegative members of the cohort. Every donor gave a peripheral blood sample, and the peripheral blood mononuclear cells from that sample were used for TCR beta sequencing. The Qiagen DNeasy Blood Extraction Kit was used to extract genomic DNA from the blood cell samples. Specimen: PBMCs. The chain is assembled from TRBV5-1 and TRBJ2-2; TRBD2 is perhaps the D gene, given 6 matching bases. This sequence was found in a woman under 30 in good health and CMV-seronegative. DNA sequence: TGCGCCAGCAGCTTGGGACTAGCCGGGGAGCTGTTTTTT. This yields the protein CASSLGLAGELFF.